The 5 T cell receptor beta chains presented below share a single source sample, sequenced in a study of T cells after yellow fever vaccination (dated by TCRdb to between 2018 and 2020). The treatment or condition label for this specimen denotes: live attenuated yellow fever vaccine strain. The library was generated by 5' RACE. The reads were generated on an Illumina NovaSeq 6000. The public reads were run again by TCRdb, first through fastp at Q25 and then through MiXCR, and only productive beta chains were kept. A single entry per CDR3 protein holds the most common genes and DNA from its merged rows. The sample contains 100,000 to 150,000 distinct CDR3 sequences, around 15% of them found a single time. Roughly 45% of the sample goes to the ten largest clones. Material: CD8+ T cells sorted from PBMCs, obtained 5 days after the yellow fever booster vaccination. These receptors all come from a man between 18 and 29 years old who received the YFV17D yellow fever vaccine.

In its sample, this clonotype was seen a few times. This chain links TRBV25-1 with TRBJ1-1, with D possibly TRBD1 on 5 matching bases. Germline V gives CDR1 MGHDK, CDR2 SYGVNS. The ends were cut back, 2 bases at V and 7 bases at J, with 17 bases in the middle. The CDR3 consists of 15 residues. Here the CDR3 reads CASSEGTWARIEAFF. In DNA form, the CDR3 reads TGTGCCAGCAGTGAAGGGACGTGGGCTCGAATTGAAGCTTTCTTT. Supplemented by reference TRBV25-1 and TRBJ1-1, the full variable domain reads EADIYQTPRYLVIGTGKKITLECSQTMGHDKMYWYQQDPGMELHLIHYSYGVNSTEKGDLSSESTVSRIRTEHFPLTLESARPSHTSQYLCASSEGTWARIEAFFGQGTRLTVV.

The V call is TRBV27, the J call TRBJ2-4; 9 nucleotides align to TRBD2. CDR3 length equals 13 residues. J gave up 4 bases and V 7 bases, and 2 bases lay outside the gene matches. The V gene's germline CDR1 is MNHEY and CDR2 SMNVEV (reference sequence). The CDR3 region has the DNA TGTGCCAGCAAAGGACTAGCGAAAAACATTCAGTACTTC. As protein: CASKGLAKNIQYF.

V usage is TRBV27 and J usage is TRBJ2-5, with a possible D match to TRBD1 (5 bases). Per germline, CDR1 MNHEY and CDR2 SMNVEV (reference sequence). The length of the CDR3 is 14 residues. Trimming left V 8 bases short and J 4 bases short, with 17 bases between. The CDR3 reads CASGALGARETQYF. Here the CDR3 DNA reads TGTGCCAGCGGGGCCTTAGGGGCAAGAGAGACCCAGTACTTC.

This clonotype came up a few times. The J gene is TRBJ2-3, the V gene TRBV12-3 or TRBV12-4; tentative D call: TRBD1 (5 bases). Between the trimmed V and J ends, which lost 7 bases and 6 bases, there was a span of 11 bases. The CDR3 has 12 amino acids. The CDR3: CASTIGADTQYF. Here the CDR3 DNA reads TGTGCCAGCACCATAGGGGCGGATACGCAGTATTTT.

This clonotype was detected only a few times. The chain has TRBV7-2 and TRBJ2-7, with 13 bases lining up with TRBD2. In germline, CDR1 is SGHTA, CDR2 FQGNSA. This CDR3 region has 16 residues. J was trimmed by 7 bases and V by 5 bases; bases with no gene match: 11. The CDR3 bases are TGTGCCAGCAGCGATTTCGGACTAGCGGGGGATTGGGAGCAGTACTTC. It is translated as CASSDFGLAGDWEQYF.